These 29 T cell receptor beta chains were all obtained from the same sample, sequenced in a study of T-cell memory formation after mild COVID-19. MiXCR, applied by TCRdb to the 5' RACE reads, yields one record per CDR3 protein. The sample contains around 210,000 distinct CDR3 sequences, more than 8% of which appear only once. Sequencing was done on a sample of PBMCs or a T cell subset sorted from them (not recorded which). The receptors were gathered from a man between 18 and 35 years old who had mild COVID-19 (a few samples of this study predate the infection). Cell type and time point are not known.

This clonotype has more than one count but fewer than ten. The chain carries TRBV7-2 and TRBJ1-2, with D maybe TRBD1 (5 bases). CDR3 length: 14 residues. With 4 bases removed from V and 5 bases from J, the gap between germline ends came to 14 bases. The V gene's germline CDR1 is SGHTA and CDR2 FQGNSA. Here the CDR3 DNA reads TGTGCCAGCAGCTCAGCCGGGACGGATTATGGCTACACCTTC. Translated: CASSSAGTDYGYTF.

There are a few counts of this clonotype. V usage is TRBV4-3 and J usage is TRBJ2-5, with D hard to call. Trimming removed 3 bases at V and 0 bases at J, with 11 bases between. Germline V lookup: CDR1 LGHNA, CDR2 YSLEER. CDR3 length: 15 residues. CDR3 loop: CASSHALGYQETQYF. The CDR3 DNA reads TGCGCCAGCAGCCATGCTCTAGGCTACCAAGAGACCCAGTACTTC.

This clonotype came up a few times. The chain carries TRBV25-1 and TRBJ1-1; D may be TRBD1 (6 bases). Trimming took off 2 bases at V and 5 bases at J, with 18 bases between the two ends. CDR1 and CDR2 (germline): MGHDK, SYGVNS. CDR3 length: 16 residues. This CDR3 reads CASSEPQGTGRTEAFF. The CDR3 DNA reads as TGTGCCAGCAGTGAACCCCAAGGAACAGGGCGTACTGAAGCTTTCTTT.

The chain couples TRBV19 to TRBJ1-2, with D uncertain. Germline CDR1 and CDR2: LNHDA and SQIVND (reference sequence). V gave up 5 bases and J gave up 3 bases, with 7 bases separating them. The CDR3 consists of 12 residues. CDR3 in amino acids: CASSQIYYGYTF. The CDR3 DNA reads as TGTGCCAGTAGTCAAATATACTATGGCTACACCTTC. The variable domain in full, with the rest retrieved from reference TRBV19 and TRBJ1-2, is DGGITQSPKYLFRKEGQNVTLSCEQNLNHDAMYWYRQDPGQGLRLIYYSQIVNDFQKGDIAEGYSVSREKKESFPLTVTSAQKNPTAFYLCASSQIYYGYTFGSGTRLTVV.

The chain uses TRBV5-1 and TRBJ1-2, with D unclear. This CDR3 region has 15 residues. The germline V and J ends were trimmed by 2 bases and 0 bases, with 11 bases remaining between them. Germline-derived CDR1 and CDR2 are SGHRS and YFSETQ. The CDR3 protein is CASSFSVQANYGYTF. In DNA form, the CDR3 reads TGCGCCAGCAGCTTTTCGGTTCAAGCTAACTATGGCTACACCTTC.

This clonotype occurred many times. This chain connects TRBV7-2 to TRBJ2-3; maybe TRBD2 (6 bases). V was cut by 6 bases and J by 3 bases, with 13 bases left in between. The CDR3 is 14 amino acids. Germline lookup yields CDR1 SGHTA and CDR2 FQGNSA. Here the CDR3 DNA reads TGTGCCAGCAGTTTTGGGGGGACTACAGATACGCAGTATTTT. This codes for CASSFGGTTDTQYF.

The sample holds a few counts of this clonotype. The V gene is TRBV18, the J gene TRBJ1-5; unclear D gene. Germline CDR1 reads KGHSH; CDR2 reads LQKENI. The CDR3 has 13 residues. Between the trimmed V and J ends, which lost 0 bases and 4 bases, there was a span of 4 bases. CDR3 DNA sequence: TGTGCCAGCTCACCACCCTCAAATCAGCCCCAGCATTTT. It is translated as CASSPPSNQPQHF. Full variable domain (missing parts from reference TRBV18 and TRBJ1-5): NAGVMQNPRHLVRRRGQEARLRCSPMKGHSHVYWYRQLPEEGLKFMVYLQKENIIDESGMPKERFSAEFPKEGPSILRIQQVVRGDSAAYFCASSPPSNQPQHFGDGTRLSIL.

The chain recombines TRBV7-3 with TRBJ2-2, with 9 bases matching TRBD1. CDR3 size: 15 residues. The J segment lost 4 bases and the V segment lost 5 bases, leaving 5 bases of the junction unmatched. Germline V CDR1 and CDR2: SGHTA, FQGTGA. The CDR3 DNA reads as TGTGCCAGCAGCCGCGGGACAGGGCTCACCGGGGAGCTGTTTTTT. Its protein product is CASSRGTGLTGELFF.

This clonotype was counted only a few times. V gene TRBV28 combines with J gene TRBJ2-5; maybe TRBD1 (5 bases). Germline loops: CDR1 MDHEN, CDR2 SYDVKM. The CDR3 is 14 amino acids. The V and J ends lost 2 bases and 7 bases respectively, with 14 bases between them. Here the CDR3 reads CASSLGAGTGTQYF. CDR3 in DNA: TGTGCCAGCAGTTTAGGGGCCGGAACGGGGACCCAGTACTTC. The full variable domain, rest sourced from reference TRBV28 and TRBJ2-5, is DVKVTQSSRYLVKRTGEKVFLECVQDMDHENMFWYRQDPGLGLRLIYFSYDVKMKEKGDIPEGYSVSREKKERFSLILESASTNQTSMYLCASSLGAGTGTQYFGPGTRLLVL.

The genes are TRBV9 and TRBJ1-2, with D perhaps TRBD1 (5 bases). Per germline, CDR1 SGDLS and CDR2 YYNGEE. The CDR3 runs 15 residues. The V and J ends lost 0 bases and 6 bases respectively, with 15 bases between them. The CDR3 spells CASSVGGLGQNGYTF. CDR3 coding DNA: TGTGCCAGCAGCGTAGGAGGTTTGGGGCAGAATGGCTACACCTTC.

This clonotype was detected once. J is TRBJ2-7 and V is TRBV20-1; D is possibly TRBD1 (5 bases). The CDR3 runs 14 residues. V gave up 1 base and J gave up 3 bases, with 13 bases separating them. Germline V gives CDR1 DFQATT, CDR2 SNEGSKA (reference sequence). CDR3 DNA sequence: TGCAGTGCTAGAGGACAGCTGGGCCTCTACGAGCAGTACGTC. Residues: CSARGQLGLYEQYV.

The gene calls are TRBV5-6 and TRBJ2-4; D call uncertain. The CDR3 is made up of 14 amino acids. Germline V gene data show CDR1 as SGHDT and CDR2 as YYEEEE. Trimming removed 1 base from V and 3 bases from J, with 8 bases in between. The CDR3 DNA follows: TGTGCCAGCAGCTTGAGAGGCGGCAAAAACATTCAGTACTTC. Translated, it gives CASSLRGGKNIQYF.

The genes are TRBV5-1 and TRBJ1-2, with D possibly being TRBD1 (6 bases). This CDR3 contains 15 residues. Germline V lookup: CDR1 SGHRS, CDR2 YFSETQ. V was shortened by 0 bases and J by 9 bases, with 18 bases between the two germline ends. The CDR3 nucleotides are TGCGCCAGCAGCTTGGACCCCGCGGGGGCTGGGCGCTACACCTTC. The encoded protein is CASSLDPAGAGRYTF.

This clonotype was observed a handful of times. The V gene is TRBV5-1, the J gene TRBJ1-2, with D unresolved. CDR1 SGHRS and CDR2 YFSETQ come from the germline V gene. This CDR3 region has 15 residues. V gave up 1 base and J gave up 0 bases, with 10 bases separating them. CDR3 sequence reads: CASSLNGGTNYGYTF. CDR3 coding DNA: TGCGCCAGCAGCTTGAATGGAGGTACTAACTATGGCTACACCTTC.

This chain connects TRBV7-8 to TRBJ2-3; possible D gene TRBD1, 6 bases. Trimming left V 5 bases short and J 6 bases short, with 15 bases between. CDR3 size: 14 residues. Per the germline V gene, CDR1 is SGHVS and CDR2 is FQNEAQ. CDR3: CASSPNRVRDTQYF. The CDR3 DNA sequence: TGTGCCAGCAGCCCCAACAGGGTACGGGATACGCAGTATTTT.

This chain joins TRBV7-2 and TRBJ2-2; D gene unclear. Trimming removed 0 bases from V and 5 bases from J, with 7 bases in between. Germline values: CDR1 SGHTA, CDR2 FQGNSA. The CDR3 has 14 amino acids. The CDR3 nucleotides are TGTGCCAGCAGCTTAGCCAGCCTTACCGGGGAGCTGTTTTTT. Translation gives CASSLASLTGELFF.

The V call is TRBV15, the J call TRBJ1-1; D might be TRBD1 (6 bases). Trimming shortened V by 0 bases and J by 0 bases, and 11 bases separated the two germline ends. The germline V gene encodes CDR1 LNHNV and CDR2 YYDKDF (reference sequence). This CDR3 is 16 amino acids long. CDR3 sequence (DNA): TGTGCCACCAGCAGAGATGGGGGCCCCATGAACACTGAAGCTTTCTTT. Translated, it gives CATSRDGGPMNTEAFF. Together with reference TRBV15 and TRBJ1-1, the CDR3 gives the full variable domain: DAMVIQNPRYQVTQFGKPVTLSCSQTLNHNVMYWYQQKSSQAPKLLFHYYDKDFNNEADTPDNFQSRRPNTSFCFLDIRSPGLGDTAMYLCATSRDGGPMNTEAFFGQGTRLTVV.

This rearrangement joins TRBV7-2 to TRBJ2-7; the D gene is possibly TRBD2 (6 bases). The germline V gene has CDR1 SGHTA and CDR2 FQGNSA. Trimming cost V 2 bases and J 3 bases, with 17 bases left between them. This CDR3 is built from 16 residues. CDR3 in amino acids: CASSLRSGGMVYEQYF. CDR3 bases: TGTGCCAGCAGCTTACGATCGGGCGGGATGGTCTACGAGCAGTACTTC.

This clonotype has a handful of counts. The chain combines TRBV5-1 with TRBJ2-2; possibly TRBD1 for D (6 bases). Per germline, CDR1 SGHRS and CDR2 YFSETQ. V lost 7 bases to trimming and J lost 2 bases, with 9 bases between them. The CDR3 covers 13 residues. As DNA, the CDR3 is TGCGCCAGCCACAGGGAAAACACCGGGGAGCTGTTTTTT. Protein sequence: CASHRENTGELFF.

The chain links TRBV14 to TRBJ1-1; D is undetermined. Germline CDR1 is SGHDN and CDR2 is FVKESK. Trimming took 6 bases from V and 0 from J, leaving 14 bases between them. CDR3 length: 15 amino acids. The CDR3: CASSPLGHMNTEAFF. The CDR3 coding sequence is TGTGCCAGCAGTCCCCTTGGGCACATGAACACTGAAGCTTTCTTT.

This clonotype showed up just a few times. The rearrangement joins TRBV28 to TRBJ1-1; no clear D. Germline V gene data show CDR1 as MDHEN and CDR2 as SYDVKM. The CDR3 spans 11 residues. The V gene lost 10 bases and the J gene lost 4 bases, with 10 bases spanning the gap. CDR3 amino acids: CATLGVTEAFF. CDR3 nucleotides: TGTGCCACCTTGGGTGTCACTGAAGCTTTCTTT.

This clonotype was recorded a few times. This rearrangement joins TRBV2 to TRBJ2-7; D remains ambiguous. The CDR3 is 12 amino acids. Per the germline V gene, CDR1 is SNHLY and CDR2 is FYNNEI. Trimming took off 4 bases at V and 2 bases at J, with 6 bases between the two ends. CDR3 loop: CASSVYPYEQYV. The CDR3 DNA is TGTGCCAGCAGTGTTTATCCCTACGAGCAGTACGTC.

Only a few counts were recorded for this clonotype. The rearrangement uses TRBV7-2 and TRBJ1-5; D call uncertain. V was trimmed by 1 base and J by 5 bases, leaving 6 bases between them. Germline lookup yields CDR1 SGHTA and CDR2 FQGNSA. This CDR3 has 13 amino acids. The CDR3 here is CASSLEMDQPQHF. The CDR3, as DNA: TGTGCCAGCAGCTTAGAGATGGATCAGCCCCAGCATTTT.

This rearrangement joins TRBV7-2 to TRBJ2-3; TRBD1 aligns across 8 bases. Germline V lookup: CDR1 SGHTA, CDR2 FQGNSA. V lost 6 bases and J lost 1; bases outside the gene matches: 3. The CDR3 totals 14 residues. The CDR3 protein is CASRDRGGTDTQYF. CDR3 sequence (DNA): TGTGCCAGCAGAGACAGGGGTGGCACAGATACGCAGTATTTT.

The chain has TRBV4-3 and TRBJ1-2, with D possibly matching TRBD1 (6 bases). Trimming removed 2 bases at V and 8 bases at J, with 9 bases between. The CDR3 runs to 12 residues. Germline V lookup: CDR1 LGHNA, CDR2 YSLEER. CDR3 amino acids: CASSQQGSGYTF. The CDR3 coding sequence is TGCGCCAGCAGCCAACAGGGGAGCGGCTACACCTTC.

This clonotype was counted only a few times. The rearrangement joins TRBV18 to TRBJ2-7; TRBD1 agrees at 8 bases. The V gene end was trimmed by 5 bases and the J gene end by 3 bases; junction bases not matched to a gene: 6. There are 14 residues in the CDR3. The germline V gene has CDR1 KGHSH and CDR2 LQKENI. The CDR3 region is CASSGQGKNYEQYV. In nucleotides, the CDR3 is TGTGCCAGCTCAGGACAGGGTAAAAACTACGAGCAGTACGTC.

This clonotype occurred a few times. The chain couples TRBV9 to TRBJ2-5, with TRBD2 matching 12 bases. The CDR3 contains 16 residues. Germline V gene lookup returns CDR1 SGDLS and CDR2 YYNGEE. V trimming: 0 bases; J trimming: 4 bases; junction bases outside the gene matches: 4. The CDR3 coding sequence is TGTGCCAGCAGCGTAGAAGGACTAGCGGGGATAGAGACCCAGTACTTC. Encoded protein: CASSVEGLAGIETQYF.

This sequence joins TRBV19 and TRBJ1-5; D remains unclear. CDR1 is LNHDA and CDR2 is SQIVND in the germline V gene (reference sequence). Trimming left V 5 bases short and J 6 bases short, with 8 bases between. This CDR3 is 12 amino acids long. CDR3 nucleotide sequence: TGTGCCAGTAGTGGCTTCGGTCAGCCCCAGCATTTT. Translated: CASSGFGQPQHF.

The J gene is TRBJ2-7, the V gene TRBV20-1, with TRBD1 identical over 10 bases. The CDR3 totals 13 residues. Germline V gene data show CDR1 as DFQATT and CDR2 as SNEGSKA (reference sequence). The V segment lost 3 bases and the J segment 5 bases; nucleotides outside the gene matches: 4. CDR3 sequence reads: CSASMDRGNEQYF. CDR3 DNA: TGCAGTGCTAGCATGGACAGGGGGAACGAGCAGTACTTC.